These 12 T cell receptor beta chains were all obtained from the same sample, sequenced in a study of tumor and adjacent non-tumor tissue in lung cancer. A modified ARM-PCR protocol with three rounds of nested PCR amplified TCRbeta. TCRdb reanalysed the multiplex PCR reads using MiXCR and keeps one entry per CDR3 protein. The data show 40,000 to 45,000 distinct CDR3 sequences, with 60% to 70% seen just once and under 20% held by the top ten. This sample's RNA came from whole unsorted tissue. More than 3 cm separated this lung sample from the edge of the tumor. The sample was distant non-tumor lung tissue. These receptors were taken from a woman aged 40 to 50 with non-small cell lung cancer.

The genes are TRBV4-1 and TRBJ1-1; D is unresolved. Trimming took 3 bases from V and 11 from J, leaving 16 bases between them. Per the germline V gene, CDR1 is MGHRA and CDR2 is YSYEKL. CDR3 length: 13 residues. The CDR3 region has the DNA TGCGCCAGCAGCCAGCCCGGGGTTCTCAGGGCTTTCTTT. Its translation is CASSQPGVLRAFF.

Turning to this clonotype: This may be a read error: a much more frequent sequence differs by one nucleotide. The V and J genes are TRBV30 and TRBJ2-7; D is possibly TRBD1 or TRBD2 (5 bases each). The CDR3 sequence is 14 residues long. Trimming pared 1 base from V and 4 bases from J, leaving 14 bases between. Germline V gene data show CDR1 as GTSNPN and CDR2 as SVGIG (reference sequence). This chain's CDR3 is CAWSGPGAIYEQYF. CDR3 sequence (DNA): TGTGCCTGGAGTGGCCCCGGGGCCATTTACGAGCAGTACTTC.

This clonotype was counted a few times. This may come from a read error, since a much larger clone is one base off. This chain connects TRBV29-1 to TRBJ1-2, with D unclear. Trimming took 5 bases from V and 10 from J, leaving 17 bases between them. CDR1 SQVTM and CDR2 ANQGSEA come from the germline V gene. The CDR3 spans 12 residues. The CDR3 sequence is CSVLGPGNDYTF. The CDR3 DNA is TGCAGCGTTTTAGGCCCCGGGAACGACTACACCTTC.

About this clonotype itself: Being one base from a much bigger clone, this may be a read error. The CDR3 protein is CSVAKSGGPDTQYF. DNA of the CDR3: TGCAGCGTTGCAAAAAGCGGGGGTCCAGATACGCAGTATTTT. The chain has TRBV29-1 and TRBJ2-3; 8 bases are a match to TRBD2. Trimming at V came to 4 bases and at J to 4 bases, leaving 7 bases not matched to a gene. Germline V gene lookup returns CDR1 SQVTM and CDR2 ANQGSEA. CDR3 length: 14 residues.

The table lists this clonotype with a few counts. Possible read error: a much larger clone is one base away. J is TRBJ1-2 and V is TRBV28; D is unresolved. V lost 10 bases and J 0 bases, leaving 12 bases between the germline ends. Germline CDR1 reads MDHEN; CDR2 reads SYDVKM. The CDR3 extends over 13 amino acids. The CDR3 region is CANRPMANYGYTF. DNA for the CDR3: TGTGCCAACCGCCCGATGGCTAACTATGGCTACACCTTC.

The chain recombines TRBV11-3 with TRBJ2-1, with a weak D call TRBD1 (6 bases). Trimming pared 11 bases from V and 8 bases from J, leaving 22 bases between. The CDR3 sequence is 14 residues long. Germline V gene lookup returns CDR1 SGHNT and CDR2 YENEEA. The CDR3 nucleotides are TGTGCCGGCTCCCCAGGGCAGGGGACGGATGAGCAGTTCTTC. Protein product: CAGSPGQGTDEQFF.

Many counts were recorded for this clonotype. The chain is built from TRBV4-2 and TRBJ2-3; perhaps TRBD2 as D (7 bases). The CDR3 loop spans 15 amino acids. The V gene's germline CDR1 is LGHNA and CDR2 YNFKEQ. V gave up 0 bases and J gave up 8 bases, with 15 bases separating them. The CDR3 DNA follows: TGTGCCAGCAGCCAAGATGGGGGGGGGCAAGGTACGCAGTATTTT. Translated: CASSQDGGGQGTQYF.

CDR3 bases: TGTGCCAGTAAGACTGGGGCTAGCGGGAGTCGCGAGCAGTACTTC. Protein sequence: CASKTGASGSREQYF. The rearrangement joins TRBV19 to TRBJ2-7; the match to TRBD2 covers 10 bases. V dropped 7 bases and J dropped 6; count of bases not matched to a gene: 12. The CDR3 has 15 residues. Looked up from germline, CDR1 is LNHDA and CDR2 is SQIVND (reference sequence).

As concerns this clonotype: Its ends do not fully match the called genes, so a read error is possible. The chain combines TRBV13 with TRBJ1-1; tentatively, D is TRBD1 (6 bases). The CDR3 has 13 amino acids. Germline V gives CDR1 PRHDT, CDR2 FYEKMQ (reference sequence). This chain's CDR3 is CASSLPGHTDAFF. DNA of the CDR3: TGTGCCAGCAGCCTACCGGGACATACTGATGCTTTCTTT.

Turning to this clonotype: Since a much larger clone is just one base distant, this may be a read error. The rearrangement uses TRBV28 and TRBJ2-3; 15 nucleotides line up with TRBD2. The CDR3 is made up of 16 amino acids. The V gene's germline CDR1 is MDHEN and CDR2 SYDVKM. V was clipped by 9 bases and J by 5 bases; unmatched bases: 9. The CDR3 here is CASRSGTSGGIDTQYF. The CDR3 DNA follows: TGTGCCAGTCGATCCGGGACTAGCGGGGGGATAGATACGCAGTATTTT. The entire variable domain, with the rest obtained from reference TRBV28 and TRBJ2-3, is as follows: DVKVTQSSRYLVKRTGEKVFLECVQDMDHENMFWYRQDPGLGLRLIYFSYDVKMKEKGDIPEGYSVSREKKERFSLILESASTNQTSMYLCASRSGTSGGIDTQYFGPGTRLTVL.

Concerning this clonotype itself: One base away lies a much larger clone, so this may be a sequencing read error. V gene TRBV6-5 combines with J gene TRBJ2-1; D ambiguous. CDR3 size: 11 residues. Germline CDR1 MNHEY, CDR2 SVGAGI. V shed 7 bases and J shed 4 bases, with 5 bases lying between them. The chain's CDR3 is CASTLYNEQFF. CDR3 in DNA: TGTGCCAGCACCCTGTACAATGAGCAGTTCTTC.

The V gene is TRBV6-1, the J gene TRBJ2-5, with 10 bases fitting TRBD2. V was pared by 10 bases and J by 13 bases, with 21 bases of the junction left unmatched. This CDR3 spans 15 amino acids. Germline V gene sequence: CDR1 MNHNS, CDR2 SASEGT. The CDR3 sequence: CANNVAIAGGPFWYF. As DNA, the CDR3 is TGTGCCAACAATGTGGCTATAGCGGGGGGCCCTTTCTGGTACTTC.